This T cell receptor (beta chain) was recorded in a study of CXCR3-negative and CXCR3-positive naive CD8 T cells. Study observations and caveats: Fresh PBMCs served for most assays, and CXCR3 expression fell partially after cryopreservation.

The TRB libraries of cDNA were built by UMI-labeled 5' RACE. TCRdb re-analyzed the 5' RACE reads; it lists each CDR3 protein once, without DNA. This listing includes 60,000 or so distinct CDR3 sequences. Per the germline V gene, CDR1 is SGHRS and CDR2 is YFSETQ. The length of the CDR3 is 18 residues. At about 310,000 cells each, triplicate sorts were carried out for each CD8+ T cell subset. With respect to this clonotype: Its antigen is as yet unknown.

This TCR derives from a human donor in good health. Some clones in this sample may be carry-over from other donors' samples. The chain is built from TRBV5-1 and TRBJ2-2; the TRBD1 assignment by TCRdb is unverifiable without DNA. The material sequenced was memory CD8+ T cells from blood. CDR3 region: CASSLDGTAFANTGELFF.